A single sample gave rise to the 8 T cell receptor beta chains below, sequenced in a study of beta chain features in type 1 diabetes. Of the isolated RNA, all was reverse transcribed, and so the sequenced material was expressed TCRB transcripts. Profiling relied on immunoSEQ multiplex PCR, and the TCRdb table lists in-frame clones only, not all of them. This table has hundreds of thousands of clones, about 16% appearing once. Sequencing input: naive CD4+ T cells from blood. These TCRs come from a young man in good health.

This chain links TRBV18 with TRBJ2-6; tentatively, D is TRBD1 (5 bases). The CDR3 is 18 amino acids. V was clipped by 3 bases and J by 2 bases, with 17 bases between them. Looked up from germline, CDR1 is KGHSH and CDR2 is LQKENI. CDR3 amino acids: CASSPALRGRAGANVLTF. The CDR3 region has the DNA TGTGCCAGCTCACCGGCCCTAAGGGGTAGAGCTGGGGCCAACGTCCTGACTTTC.

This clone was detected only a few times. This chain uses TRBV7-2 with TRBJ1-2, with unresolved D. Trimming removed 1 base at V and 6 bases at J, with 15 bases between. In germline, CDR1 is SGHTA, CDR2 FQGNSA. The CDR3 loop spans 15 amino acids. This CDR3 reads CASSLVGGKAHGYTF. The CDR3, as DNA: TGTGCCAGCAGCTTAGTGGGAGGGAAGGCCCATGGCTACACCTTC.

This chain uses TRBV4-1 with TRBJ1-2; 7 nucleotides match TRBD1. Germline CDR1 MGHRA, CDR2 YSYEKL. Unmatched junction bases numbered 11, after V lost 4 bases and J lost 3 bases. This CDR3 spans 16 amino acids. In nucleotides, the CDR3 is TGCGCCAGCAGCCTAGAAGGAGTACAGGGGCACTATGGCTACACCTTC. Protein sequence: CASSLEGVQGHYGYTF.

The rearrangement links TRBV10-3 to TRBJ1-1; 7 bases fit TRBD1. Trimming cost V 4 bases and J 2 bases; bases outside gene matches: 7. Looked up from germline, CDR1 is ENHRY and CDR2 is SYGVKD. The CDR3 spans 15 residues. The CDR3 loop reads CAISATGFVNTEAFF. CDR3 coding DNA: TGTGCCATCAGTGCGACAGGGTTTGTAAACACTGAAGCTTTCTTT.

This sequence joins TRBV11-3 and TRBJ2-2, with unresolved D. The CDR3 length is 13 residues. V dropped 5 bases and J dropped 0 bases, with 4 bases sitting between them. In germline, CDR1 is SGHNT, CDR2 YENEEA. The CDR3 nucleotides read TGTGCCAGCAGCACCGCGAACACCGGGGAGCTGTTTTTT. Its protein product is CASSTANTGELFF.

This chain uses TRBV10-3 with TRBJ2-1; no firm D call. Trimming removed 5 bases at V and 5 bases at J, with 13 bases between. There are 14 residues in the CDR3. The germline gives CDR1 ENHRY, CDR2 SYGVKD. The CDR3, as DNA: TGTGCCATCAGTACCCAAAACACTAACAATGAGCAGTTCTTC. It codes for CAISTQNTNNEQFF.

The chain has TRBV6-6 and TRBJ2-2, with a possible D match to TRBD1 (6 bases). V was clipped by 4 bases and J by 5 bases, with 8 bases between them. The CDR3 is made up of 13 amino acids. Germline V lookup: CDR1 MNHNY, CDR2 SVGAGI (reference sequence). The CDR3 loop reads CASSSQGTGELFF. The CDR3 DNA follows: TGTGCCAGCAGTTCACAGGGTACCGGGGAGCTGTTTTTT.

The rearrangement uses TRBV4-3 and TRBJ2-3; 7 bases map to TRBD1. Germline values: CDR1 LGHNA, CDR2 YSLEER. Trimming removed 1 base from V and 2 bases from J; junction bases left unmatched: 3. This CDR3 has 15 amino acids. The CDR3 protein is CASSQGTGFTDTQYF. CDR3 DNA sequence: TGCGCCAGCAGCCAAGGGACAGGATTCACAGATACGCAGTATTTT.